The 32 T cell receptor beta chains reported below all come from one sample, sequenced in a study of CD8+CD57+ T cells in acquired aplastic anemia. Profiling of TCR beta VDJ combinations and CDR3 sequences used genomic DNA as template. From the reads, TCRdb called clonotypes with MiXCR, one entry per CDR3 protein. The table shows approximately 200,000 distinct CDR3 sequences, with approximately 52% occurring only once. Sequencing was performed on sorted CD4+, CD8+, or CD8+CD57+ T cells (not recorded which) from PBMCs. The source of these receptors is a human donor in good health, serving as a control.

In its sample, this clonotype was seen a few times. The rearrangement joins TRBV28 to TRBJ2-1; 10 bases match TRBD1. Germline lookup yields CDR1 MDHEN and CDR2 SYDVKM. J lost 7 bases, V lost 6 bases, and 9 bases had no gene match. This CDR3 has 15 residues. The CDR3 here is CASRSSGQGLNEQFF. In nucleotides, the CDR3 is TGTGCCAGCAGATCGTCGGGACAGGGGCTAAATGAGCAGTTCTTC. Together with reference TRBV28 and TRBJ2-1, the CDR3 gives the full variable domain: DVKVTQSSRYLVKRTGEKVFLECVQDMDHENMFWYRQDPGLGLRLIYFSYDVKMKEKGDIPEGYSVSREKKERFSLILESASTNQTSMYLCASRSSGQGLNEQFFGPGTRLTVL.

This clonotype was observed many times. This chain connects TRBV9 to TRBJ1-6, with D possibly being TRBD1 (6 bases). The germline V gene has CDR1 SGDLS and CDR2 YYNGEE. Trimming cost V 0 bases and J 7 bases, with 14 bases left between them. The CDR3 runs 16 residues. The CDR3 reads CASSVVEDSGNSPLHF. The CDR3 nucleotides read TGTGCCAGCAGCGTAGTGGAGGACAGCGGGAATTCACCCCTCCACTTT.

The rearrangement uses TRBV2 and TRBJ2-3; TRBD1 aligns across 11 bases. The CDR3 length is 15 residues. The germline gives CDR1 SNHLY, CDR2 FYNNEI. The junction had 8 bases not matched to a gene; V was cut back by 6 bases and J by 6 bases. The CDR3 nucleotides are TGTGCCAGCAGATTAGGACAGGGGGCGATGGATACGCAGTATTTT. Translation gives CASRLGQGAMDTQYF.

This chain uses TRBV5-8 with TRBJ1-4; D perhaps matches TRBD1 (6 bases). CDR1 is SGHTS and CDR2 is YDEGEE in the germline V gene. This CDR3 contains 16 residues. The V end lost 0 bases, the J end lost 0 bases, and 9 bases lay between the germline ends. The CDR3 region is CASSLEGGTTNEKLFF. The CDR3 DNA reads TGTGCCAGCAGCTTGGAGGGGGGAACAACTAATGAAAAACTGTTTTTT.

This clonotype was found many times. The chain joins TRBV6-5 to TRBJ2-3, with TRBD1 matching 9 bases. CDR1 and CDR2 (germline): MNHEY, SVGAGI. Germline trimming cut 2 bases from V and 2 bases from J; bases unmatched to any gene: 8. The CDR3 sequence is 17 residues long. CDR3 sequence: CASSYDRGTGPTDTQYF. CDR3 DNA: TGTGCCAGCAGTTACGACCGCGGGACAGGGCCCACAGATACGCAGTATTTT.

The V gene is TRBV10-1, the J gene TRBJ1-2; 9 bases agree with TRBD1. In germline, CDR1 is WNHNN, CDR2 SYGVQD (reference sequence). Losses at the gene ends were 6 bases for V and 8 bases for J; bases not matched to a gene: 7. The CDR3 has 13 residues. The chain's CDR3 is CASRGTGTDGYTF. The CDR3 coding sequence is TGCGCCAGCAGGGGGACAGGGACGGACGGCTACACCTTC.

The chain recombines TRBV11-2 with TRBJ1-2, with a possible D match to TRBD1 (5 bases). This CDR3 has 14 amino acids. Deletions cut 5 bases from V and 8 bases from J, with 18 bases between. Germline-derived CDR1 and CDR2 are SGHAT and FQNNGV. The chain's CDR3 is CASSPGGFASGYTF. The CDR3 DNA reads as TGTGCCAGCAGCCCCGGGGGATTTGCTTCGGGCTACACCTTC.

The V gene is TRBV12-3 or TRBV12-4, the J gene TRBJ2-5; 8 nucleotides match TRBD1. The CDR3 sequence is 15 residues long. Trimming cost V 5 bases and J 5 bases; bases outside gene matches: 10. CDR3 loop: CASSAGRGRGETQYF. The CDR3 coding sequence is TGTGCCAGCAGTGCAGGCAGGGGGCGCGGGGAGACCCAGTACTTC.

J is TRBJ2-7 and V is TRBV12-3 or TRBV12-4, with D possibly TRBD1 on 5 matching bases. The CDR3 has 16 amino acids. Between the trimmed V and J ends, which lost 2 bases and 5 bases, there was a span of 19 bases. CDR3 in amino acids: CASSLWMIQGTHEQYF. The CDR3 nucleotides read TGTGCCAGCAGTTTATGGATGATCCAGGGAACGCACGAGCAGTACTTC.

This chain links TRBV19 with TRBJ2-1; 11 bases match TRBD2. From germline, CDR1 is LNHDA and CDR2 SQIVND (reference sequence). The junction had 8 bases not matched to a gene; V was cut back by 9 bases and J by 7 bases. This CDR3 region has 14 residues. This chain's CDR3 is CASCSGRAGNEQFF. Written as DNA, the CDR3 is TGTGCCAGCTGTAGCGGGAGGGCCGGTAATGAGCAGTTCTTC.

The chain couples TRBV2 to TRBJ2-3, with TRBD2 matching over 14 bases. V shed 5 bases and J 5 bases; nucleotides not matched to a gene: 12. The germline CDR1 and CDR2 sequences are SNHLY and FYNNEI. CDR3 length: 18 residues. This CDR3 is CASSRLAGGPGEEDTQYF. CDR3 nucleotide sequence: TGTGCCAGCAGTCGACTAGCGGGGGGGCCGGGAGAGGAAGATACGCAGTATTTT. The full variable domain, rest sourced from reference TRBV2 and TRBJ2-3, is EPEVTQTPSHQVTQMGQEVILRCVPISNHLYFYWYRQILGQKVEFLVSFYNNEISEKSEIFDDQFSVERPDGSNFTLKIRSTKLEDSAMYFCASSRLAGGPGEEDTQYFGPGTRLTVL.

The chain joins TRBV19 to TRBJ1-4; the D is unclear. The CDR3 has 20 amino acids. V lost 1 base to trimming and J lost 0 bases, with 21 bases between them. The germline gives CDR1 LNHDA, CDR2 SQIVND (reference sequence). CDR3 protein: CASSIGPLGRGSTTNEKLFF. The CDR3 DNA follows: TGTGCCAGTAGTATAGGCCCCCTAGGTAGAGGAAGTACAACTAATGAAAAACTGTTTTTT.

At least ten counts were recorded for this clonotype. The V call is TRBV5-1, the J call TRBJ2-1; a weak D match, TRBD2 (6 bases). The germline gives CDR1 SGHRS, CDR2 YFSETQ. V lost 0 bases and J 0 bases, leaving 7 bases between the germline ends. The CDR3 has 15 residues. CDR3 protein: CASSLVGGSYNEQFF. CDR3 coding DNA: TGCGCCAGCAGCTTGGTGGGAGGCTCCTACAATGAGCAGTTCTTC. The whole variable domain, filled in from reference TRBV5-1 and TRBJ2-1, reads KAGVTQTPRYLIKTRGQQVTLSCSPISGHRSVSWYQQTPGQGLQFLFEYFSETQRNKGNFPGRFSGRQFSNSRSEMNVSTLELGDSALYLCASSLVGGSYNEQFFGPGTRLTVL.

This clonotype was found a few times. The CDR3 sequence: CASSSIRVETQYF. The CDR3 DNA follows: TGTGCCAGCAGCTCCATCAGGGTAGAGACCCAGTACTTC. V gene TRBV7-6 combines with J gene TRBJ2-5; D might be TRBD1 (5 bases). The CDR3 is made up of 13 amino acids. The ends were cut back, 4 bases at V and 4 bases at J, with 10 bases in the middle. Germline CDR1 SGHVS, CDR2 FNYEAQ.

The V gene is TRBV5-5, the J gene TRBJ2-7; TRBD2 is a possible D gene (6 bases). The CDR3 covers 15 residues. CDR1 SGHKS and CDR2 YYEKEE come from the germline V gene (reference sequence). The ends were cut back, 4 bases at V and 3 bases at J, with 17 bases in the middle. CDR3 in DNA: TGTGCCAGCAGCCAAGATGCCGGGGACTTCTACGAGCAGTACTTC. Protein product: CASSQDAGDFYEQYF.

This clonotype was counted many times. The J gene is TRBJ2-3, the V gene TRBV20-1; the D is unclear. The V end was cut by 0 bases, the J end by 7 bases, with 8 bases between. The germline gives CDR1 DFQATT, CDR2 SNEGSKA (reference sequence). The CDR3 totals 12 residues. CDR3 sequence reads: CSAREGGYTQYF. DNA for the CDR3: TGCAGTGCTAGAGAAGGTGGATATACGCAGTATTTT.

The V gene is TRBV7-2, the J gene TRBJ1-1, with a weak D call TRBD1 (5 bases). V lost 6 bases, J lost 11 bases, and 10 bases lay in between. The CDR3 is 10 amino acids. Germline CDR1 SGHTA, CDR2 FQGNSA. The CDR3: CASRLGGAFF. In DNA, the CDR3 is TGTGCCAGCAGGTTGGGGGGGGCTTTCTTT. Complete variable domain (other parts from reference TRBV7-2 and TRBJ1-1): GAGVSQSPSNKVTEKGKDVELRCDPISGHTALYWYRQSLGQGLEFLIYFQGNSAPDKSGLPSDRFSAERTGGSVSTLTIQRTQQEDSAVYLCASRLGGAFFGQGTRLTVV.

The chain combines TRBV6-6 with TRBJ1-5, with D hard to call. Trimming pared 5 bases from V and 11 bases from J, leaving 13 bases between. CDR1 is MNHNY and CDR2 is SVGAGI in the germline V gene (reference sequence). There are 12 residues in the CDR3. The CDR3 spells CASSEGIFAQHF. The CDR3 DNA sequence: TGTGCCAGCAGTGAGGGTATATTCGCCCAGCATTTT.

This sequence joins TRBV7-2 and TRBJ2-7, with unresolved D. The V gene's germline CDR1 is SGHTA and CDR2 FQGNSA. Trimming removed 1 base at V and 5 bases at J, with 6 bases between. This CDR3 is 12 amino acids long. The CDR3 here is CASSLDFDEQYF. The CDR3, as DNA: TGTGCCAGCAGCTTAGATTTCGACGAGCAGTACTTC.

V usage is TRBV15 and J usage is TRBJ1-4; D is perhaps TRBD1 (5 bases). Germline V CDR1 and CDR2: LNHNV, YYDKDF (reference sequence). The CDR3 covers 17 residues. V was shortened by 0 bases and J by 7 bases, with 18 bases between the two germline ends. CDR3 protein: CATSRDQGATRAEKLFF. The DNA of the CDR3 is TGTGCCACCAGCAGAGATCAAGGGGCCACAAGGGCTGAAAAACTGTTTTTT.

Points on this clonotype: At one end the junction does not follow the germline gene, possibly because of a read error. In nucleotides, the CDR3 is TGTGCCCGCAGCGTCGGGACAGGGACATACGAGCAGTACTTC. It yields the protein CARSVGTGTYEQYF. The chain couples TRBV9 to TRBJ2-7; 9 positions match TRBD1. The CDR3 has 14 residues. Germline V CDR1 and CDR2: SGDLS, YYNGEE.

This clonotype has a count of ten or more. V gene TRBV6-1 combines with J gene TRBJ2-3; 7 bases are a match to TRBD1. The CDR3 consists of 15 residues. Germline CDR1 reads MNHNS; CDR2 reads SASEGT. Unmatched junction bases numbered 6, after V lost 6 bases and J lost 0 bases. This CDR3 is CASRGTDSSTDTQYF. In DNA form, the CDR3 reads TGTGCCAGCAGGGGGACAGACTCTAGCACAGATACGCAGTATTTT.

This clonotype is a singleton in its sample. The chain recombines TRBV19 with TRBJ2-1, with a tentative D call TRBD1 (6 bases). The CDR3 is made up of 13 amino acids. V lost 7 bases and J 4 bases, leaving 11 bases between the germline ends. CDR1 and CDR2 from the germline V gene are LNHDA and SQIVND (reference sequence). The CDR3, as DNA: TGTGCCAGTATTGGCAGGGGTTACAATGAGCAGTTCTTC. Protein product: CASIGRGYNEQFF.

The CDR3 loop is CASSGQGTGTGVYGYTF. In nucleotides, the CDR3 is TGTGCCAGCAGCGGACAGGGGACCGGGACAGGGGTCTATGGCTACACCTTC. V and J are TRBV2 and TRBJ1-2, with TRBD1 matching over 10 bases. This CDR3 is 17 amino acids long. Per the germline V gene, CDR1 is SNHLY and CDR2 is FYNNEI. V shed 6 bases and J 4 bases; nucleotides not matched to a gene: 14.

A note on this clonotype: Germline is not matched at one junction end, which may reflect a read error. The rearrangement links TRBV28 to TRBJ2-7; TRBD1 is a possible D gene (6 bases). Germline V lookup: CDR1 MDHEN, CDR2 SYDVKM. The CDR3 covers 19 residues. CDR3 in DNA: TGTGCCAGCAGGGGTAAAACGGGACACCGAAACTTGAAGGCATACGGGCAGTACTTC. It yields the protein CASRGKTGHRNLKAYGQYF.

A single count supports this clonotype. V gene TRBV20-1 combines with J gene TRBJ1-5; D not resolved. Germline CDR1 and CDR2: DFQATT and SNEGSKA (reference sequence). This CDR3 is 13 amino acids long. The germline V and J ends were trimmed by 5 bases and 3 bases, with 11 bases remaining between them. CDR3 residues: CSAGGLYNQPQHF. CDR3 nucleotide sequence: TGCAGTGCTGGTGGACTTTACAATCAGCCCCAGCATTTT.

The V and J genes are TRBV20-1 and TRBJ1-2; D gene uncertain. This CDR3 is built from 14 residues. CDR1 DFQATT and CDR2 SNEGSKA come from the germline V gene (reference sequence). Trimming cost V 5 bases and J 4 bases, with 17 bases left between them. The CDR3 DNA sequence: TGCAGTGCTCCGGACTCCCGACTGAGCTATGGCTACACCTTC. Protein product: CSAPDSRLSYGYTF.

The chain recombines TRBV7-2 with TRBJ2-7, with 8 bases identical to TRBD1. The CDR3 extends over 15 amino acids. J gave up 3 bases and V 6 bases, and 10 bases lay outside the gene matches. Germline V gene data show CDR1 as SGHTA and CDR2 as FQGNSA. CDR3 sequence (DNA): TGTGCCAGCAGACGGGGGCAGGGGGCGATCTACGAGCAGTACTTC. Translation gives CASRRGQGAIYEQYF.

The chain combines TRBV5-1 with TRBJ2-1, with TRBD1 matching 10 bases. Germline V gene sequence: CDR1 SGHRS, CDR2 YFSETQ. With 4 bases clipped from V and 7 bases from J, the junction kept 8 bases outside the gene matches. This CDR3 is built from 15 residues. The CDR3 region is CASSQGQGLWNEQFF. CDR3 coding DNA: TGCGCCAGCAGCCAGGGACAGGGGCTGTGGAATGAGCAGTTCTTC.

The chain joins TRBV7-2 to TRBJ2-2, with D perhaps TRBD2 (5 bases). The CDR3 contains 17 residues. Trimming took off 9 bases at V and 0 bases at J, with 20 bases between the two ends. Per the germline V gene, CDR1 is SGHTA and CDR2 is FQGNSA. In nucleotides, the CDR3 is TGTGCCAGTAGCAATCACGGGCCGGGAACGAACACCGGGGAGCTGTTTTTT. Translation: CASSNHGPGTNTGELFF.

This clonotype was seen repeatedly, ten times or more. The chain has TRBV7-2 and TRBJ2-7; 7 bases agree with TRBD2. Trimming cost V 2 bases and J 4 bases; bases outside gene matches: 8. The CDR3 runs 15 residues. Germline CDR1 and CDR2: SGHTA and FQGNSA. The CDR3 is CASSLSTSTQYEQYF. The CDR3 nucleotides read TGTGCCAGCAGCTTATCGACTAGCACCCAATACGAGCAGTACTTC.

This clonotype was found a few times. The chain carries TRBV7-2 and TRBJ2-3, with D perhaps being TRBD1 or TRBD2 (5 bases each). V shed 10 bases and J shed 5 bases, with 22 bases lying between them. The CDR3 has 15 amino acids. CDR1 is SGHTA, CDR2 FQGNSA, per germline. CDR3 amino acids: CAKSEGRNLGDTQYF. CDR3 coding DNA: TGTGCCAAATCCGAGGGACGGAACTTAGGAGATACGCAGTATTTT.